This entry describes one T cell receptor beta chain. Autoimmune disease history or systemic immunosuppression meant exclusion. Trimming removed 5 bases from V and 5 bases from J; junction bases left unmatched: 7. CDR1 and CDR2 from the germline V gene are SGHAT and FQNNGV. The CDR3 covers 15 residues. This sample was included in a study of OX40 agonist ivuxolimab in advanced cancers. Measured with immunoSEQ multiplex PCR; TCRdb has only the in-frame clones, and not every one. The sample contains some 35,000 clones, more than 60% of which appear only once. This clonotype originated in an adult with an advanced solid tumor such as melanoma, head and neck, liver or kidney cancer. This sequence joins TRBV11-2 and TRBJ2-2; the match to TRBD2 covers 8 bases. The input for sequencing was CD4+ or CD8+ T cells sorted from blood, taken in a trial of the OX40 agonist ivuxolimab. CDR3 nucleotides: TGTGCCAGCAGCCTCGGACTAGCTGGGACCGGGGAGCTGTTTTTT. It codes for CASSLGLAGTGELFF.